The 10 T cell receptor beta chains given below trace back to one sample, sequenced in a study of blood T cell repertoires in COVID-19 (dated by TCRdb to about 2020). Receptors were amplified or captured by the immunoSEQ multiplex PCR assay. TCRdb re-hosts the immuneACCESS table, in-frame sequences only. Its copies lack some clones; in the studies checked, an unresolved V gene accounts for under half of them, and the cause for the rest is not known. The sample table records roughly 250,000 clones; under 85% of these occur just once. 0.7% to 1% of the sample is held by the ten biggest clonotypes. Sequencing was carried out using peripheral blood. The receptors stem from a human donor with COVID-19, enrolled during active disease. The donor label of this sample is uncertain.

This sequence joins TRBV9 and TRBJ1-2; TRBD1 agrees at 7 bases. Germline V CDR1 and CDR2: SGDLS, YYNGEE. Trimming cost V 0 bases and J 5 bases; bases outside gene matches: 4. The CDR3 totals 14 residues. The CDR3 DNA sequence: TGTGCCAGCAGCGTAGGGGACAGCGGATATGGCTACACCTTC. This translates into CASSVGDSGYGYTF.

In its sample, this clone was seen a few times. The CDR3 loop reads CASSTRQGLIGELFF. CDR3 coding DNA: TGTGCCAGCAGCACTAGACAGGGGCTTATCGGGGAGCTGTTTTTT. The chain couples TRBV5-8 to TRBJ2-2; 8 nucleotides agree with TRBD1. The V and J ends lost 4 bases and 7 bases, in that order; junction bases with no gene match: 9. The germline gives CDR1 SGHTS, CDR2 YDEGEE. There are 15 residues in the CDR3.

This CDR3 is CASSYYRETDTQYF. DNA for the CDR3: TGTGCCAGCAGTTACTACAGGGAGACAGATACGCAGTATTTT. The V and J genes are TRBV6-6 and TRBJ2-3, with a possible D match to TRBD1 (6 bases). Germline CDR1 is MNHNY and CDR2 is SVGAGI (reference sequence). Trimming took off 1 base at V and 3 bases at J, with 8 bases between the two ends. The CDR3 runs to 14 residues.

This clone was seen only once. The J gene is TRBJ2-7, the V gene TRBV6-5; 9 bases fit TRBD1. Germline CDR1 is MNHEY and CDR2 is SVGAGI. V lost 2 bases, J lost 3 bases, and 5 bases stayed unmatched. The CDR3 extends over 15 amino acids. The CDR3 sequence is CASSYDRTGDYEQYF. The DNA for the CDR3 is TGTGCCAGCAGTTACGATCGGACAGGGGACTACGAGCAGTACTTC.

The J gene is TRBJ2-7, the V gene TRBV4-1; 10 nucleotides match TRBD2. CDR1 and CDR2 from the germline V gene are MGHRA and YSYEKL. The CDR3 has 21 amino acids. Trimming took 0 bases from V and 0 from J; bases not matched to a gene: 17. This CDR3 reads CASSQERRMASGRRSSYEQYF. The CDR3 nucleotides are TGCGCCAGCAGCCAAGAGAGGAGGATGGCTAGCGGGAGAAGGAGCTCCTACGAGCAGTACTTC.

The rearrangement links TRBV4-2 to TRBJ1-5; D remains unclear. Trimming left V 1 base short and J 5 bases short, with 6 bases between. CDR1 is LGHNA and CDR2 is YNFKEQ in the germline V gene. The CDR3 is 13 amino acids. CDR3 sequence (DNA): TGTGCCAGCAGCCAAGGGCCCGATCAGCCCCAGCATTTT. Translating gives CASSQGPDQPQHF.

The gene calls are TRBV7-2 and TRBJ1-1, with 9 bases lining up with TRBD1. Germline-derived CDR1 and CDR2 are SGHTA and FQGNSA. This CDR3 has 15 amino acids. The trim removed 4 bases at V and 1 base at J, leaving 4 bases unmatched. The CDR3 protein is CASSSGQGANTEAFF. The CDR3 bases are TGTGCCAGCAGCTCGGGACAGGGCGCGAACACTGAAGCTTTCTTT.

This chain connects TRBV2 to TRBJ1-2; 9 bases agree with TRBD1. CDR3 length equals 14 residues. With 8 bases clipped from V and 5 bases from J, the junction kept 9 bases outside the gene matches. CDR1 and CDR2 from the germline V gene are SNHLY and FYNNEI. Written as DNA, the CDR3 is TGTGCCAGCGAACCGGGACAGGGTCGATATGGCTACACCTTC. This gives the protein CASEPGQGRYGYTF.

The rearrangement uses TRBV12-3 or TRBV12-4 and TRBJ1-1; D is possibly TRBD1 (6 bases). This CDR3 comprises 13 residues. The V and J ends lost 0 bases and 10 bases respectively, with 12 bases between them. Written as DNA, the CDR3 is TGTGCCAGCAGTTTAGCGGCAGGGGAGGGAGCTTTCTTT. As protein: CASSLAAGEGAFF.

This sequence joins TRBV7-9 and TRBJ2-5; TRBD2 matches 7 bases. This CDR3 has 17 amino acids. V shed 2 bases, J shed 0 bases, and the junction held 9 bases outside the gene matches. From germline, CDR1 is SEHNR and CDR2 FQNEAQ (reference sequence). The CDR3 region has the DNA TGTGCCAGCAGCTTAAAGGAGCTAGCGGTGTACCAAGAGACCCAGTACTTC. Amino acids: CASSLKELAVYQETQYF.